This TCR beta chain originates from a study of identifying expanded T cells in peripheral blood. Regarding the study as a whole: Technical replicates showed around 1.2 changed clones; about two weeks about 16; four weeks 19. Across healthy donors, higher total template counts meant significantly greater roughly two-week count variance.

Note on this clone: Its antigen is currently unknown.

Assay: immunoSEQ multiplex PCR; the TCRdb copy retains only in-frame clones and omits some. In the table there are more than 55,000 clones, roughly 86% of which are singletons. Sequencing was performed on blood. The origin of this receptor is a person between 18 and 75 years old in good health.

The CDR3 DNA follows: TGTGCCAGCAGTGAAGAAGGTTCTGGGGCCAACGTCCTGACTTTC. This gives the protein CASSEEGSGANVLTF. The V call is TRBV6-4, the J call TRBJ2-6; D not certain. This CDR3 has 15 residues. Germline loops: CDR1 MRHNA, CDR2 SNTAGT. Deletions cut 3 bases from V and 1 base from J, with 7 bases between.